This T cell receptor beta chain is drawn from a study of shared clonotypes between healthy human individuals. The wider study: CD4 naive and memory got three plates each, CD8 naive two, CD8 memory one.

Trimming left V 2 bases short and J 3 bases short, with 10 bases between. Germline V gene data show CDR1 as ENHRY and CDR2 as SYGVKD. The CDR3 covers 14 residues. The assay was immunoSEQ multiplex PCR, and TCRdb's table has in-frame clones only and misses some. The sample records about 1.1 million clones, 78% being singletons. This sequence originates from a man in his late teens or twenties in good health. Some clones in this sample may be carry-over from other donors' samples. Sequencing was performed on memory CD4+ T cells from PBMCs. Noted subset: CD45RA-negative fraction. This chain uses TRBV10-3 with TRBJ1-2; D uncertain. The CDR3 nucleotides are TGTGCCATCAGTGAGGGCGGCCAGTACTATGGCTACACCTTC. Translating gives CAISEGGQYYGYTF.